This T cell receptor beta chain was retrieved from a study of blood T cell repertoires in COVID-19. Study details: Samples of COVID-19 (acute and convalescent) were obtained from the United States, Italy and Spain. Sample material is recorded as cDNA or gDNA derived from T cells, B-cell-depleted T cells, or PBMCs.

Study processing details: Using reference gene primer amplification, nucleated cell counts were estimated. Here immunoSEQ multiplex PCR was the method, and the copy in TCRdb shows in-frame clones only, minus some. V and J calls plus clone size are reproduced from that table; the DNA served to infer D and trimming. The data show roughly 110,000 clones, about 88% seen once. V lost 1 base, J lost 4 bases, and 6 bases stayed unmatched. The V gene's germline CDR1 is LNHDA and CDR2 SQIVND (reference sequence). The CDR3 consists of 16 residues. The V call is TRBV19, the J call TRBJ2-1; 8 bases map to TRBD1. The TCR was taken from a woman aged 70-85 years who had recovered from COVID-19. Source material: peripheral blood. The DNA for the CDR3 is TGTGCCAGTAGTATAGTGGCCAGGGGGCCGTACAATGAGCAGTTCTTC. Amino acid sequence: CASSIVARGPYNEQFF.